This T cell receptor (beta chain) was recorded in a study of blood T cell repertoires in COVID-19. Study in general: PBMCs, B-cell-depleted T cells, or T cells provided the cDNA or gDNA that made up the material.

Germline CDR1 reads MNHEY; CDR2 reads SMNVEV (reference sequence). CDR3 length: 13 residues. Trimming cost V 2 bases and J 3 bases, with 6 bases left between them. Using immunoSEQ multiplex PCR, the repertoire was profiled, and TCRdb retains in-frame clones only, with some absent. The table lists 290,000 or so clones, 75% to 95% of them singletons. This TCR derives from a woman under 40 who had recovered from COVID-19. The sequencing input was PBMCs or T cells enriched from blood (not recorded which). This chain links TRBV27 with TRBJ2-3, with a weak D call TRBD1 (5 bases). The CDR3, as DNA: TGTGCCAGCAGTTTAGACAGTACAGATACGCAGTATTTT. It codes for CASSLDSTDTQYF.